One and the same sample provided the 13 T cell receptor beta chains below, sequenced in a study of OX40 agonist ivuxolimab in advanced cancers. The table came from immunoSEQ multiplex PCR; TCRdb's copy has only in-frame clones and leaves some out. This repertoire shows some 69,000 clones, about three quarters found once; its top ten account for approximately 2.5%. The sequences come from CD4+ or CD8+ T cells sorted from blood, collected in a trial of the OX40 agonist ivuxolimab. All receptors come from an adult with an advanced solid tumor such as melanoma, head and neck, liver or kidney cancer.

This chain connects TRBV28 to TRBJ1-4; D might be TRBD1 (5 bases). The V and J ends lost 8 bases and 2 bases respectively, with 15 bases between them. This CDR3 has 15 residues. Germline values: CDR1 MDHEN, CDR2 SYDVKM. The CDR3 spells CASSGGGATNEKLFF. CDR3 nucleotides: TGTGCCAGCTCGGGGGGAGGGGCGACTAATGAAAAACTGTTTTTT.

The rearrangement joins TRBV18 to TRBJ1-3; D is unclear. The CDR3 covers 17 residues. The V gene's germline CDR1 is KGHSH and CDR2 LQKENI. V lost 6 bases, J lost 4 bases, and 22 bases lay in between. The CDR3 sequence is CASSLRLEGLTGNTIYF. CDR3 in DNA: TGTGCCAGCTCCCTTCGTCTGGAGGGTTTAACGGGAAACACCATATATTTT.

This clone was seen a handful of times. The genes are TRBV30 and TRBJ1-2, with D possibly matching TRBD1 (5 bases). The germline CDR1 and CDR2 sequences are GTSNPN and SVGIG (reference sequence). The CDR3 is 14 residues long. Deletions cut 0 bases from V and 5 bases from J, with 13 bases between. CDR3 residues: CAWSVSGTRYGYTF. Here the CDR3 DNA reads TGTGCCTGGAGTGTGTCAGGGACTAGGTATGGCTACACCTTC.

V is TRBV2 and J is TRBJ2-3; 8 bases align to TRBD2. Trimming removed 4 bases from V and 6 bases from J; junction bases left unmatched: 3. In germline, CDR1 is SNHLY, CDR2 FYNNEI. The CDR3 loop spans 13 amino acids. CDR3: CASSGLAFDTQYF. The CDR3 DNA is TGTGCCAGCAGTGGACTAGCGTTCGATACGCAGTATTTT.

For the CDR3, the DNA is TGCGCCAGCAGCTTGGGGGACAGTCGGGCTGAAGCTTTCTTT. It codes for CASSLGDSRAEAFF. This chain joins TRBV5-1 and TRBJ1-1; 7 bases match TRBD1. In germline, CDR1 is SGHRS, CDR2 YFSETQ. The CDR3 has 14 amino acids. V shed 0 bases and J 6 bases; nucleotides not matched to a gene: 5.

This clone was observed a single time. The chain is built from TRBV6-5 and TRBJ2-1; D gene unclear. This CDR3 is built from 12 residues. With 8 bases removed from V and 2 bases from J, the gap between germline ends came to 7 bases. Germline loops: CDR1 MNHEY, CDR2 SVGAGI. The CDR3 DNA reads TGTGCCAGCGGGCCTGCCTACAATGAGCAGTTCTTC. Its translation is CASGPAYNEQFF.

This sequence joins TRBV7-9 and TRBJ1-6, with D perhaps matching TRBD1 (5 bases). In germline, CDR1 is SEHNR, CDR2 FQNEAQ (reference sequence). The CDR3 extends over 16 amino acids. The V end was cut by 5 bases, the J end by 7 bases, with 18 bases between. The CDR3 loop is CASSPTMGGMNSPLHF. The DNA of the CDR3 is TGTGCCAGCAGCCCAACCATGGGGGGTATGAATTCACCCCTCCACTTT.

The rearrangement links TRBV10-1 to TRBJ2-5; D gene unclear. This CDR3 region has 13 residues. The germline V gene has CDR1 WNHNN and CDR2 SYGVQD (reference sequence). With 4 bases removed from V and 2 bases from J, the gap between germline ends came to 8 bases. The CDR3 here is CASSVGSQETQYF. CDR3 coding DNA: TGCGCCAGCAGTGTCGGCAGTCAAGAGACCCAGTACTTC.

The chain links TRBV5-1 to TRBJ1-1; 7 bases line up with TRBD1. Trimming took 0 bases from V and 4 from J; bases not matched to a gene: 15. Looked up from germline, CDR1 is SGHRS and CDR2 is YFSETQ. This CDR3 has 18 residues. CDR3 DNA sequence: TGCGCCAGCAGCTTGGGGACGGTAGGGGGCGCCGTCCCCACTGAAGCTTTCTTT. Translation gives CASSLGTVGGAVPTEAFF.

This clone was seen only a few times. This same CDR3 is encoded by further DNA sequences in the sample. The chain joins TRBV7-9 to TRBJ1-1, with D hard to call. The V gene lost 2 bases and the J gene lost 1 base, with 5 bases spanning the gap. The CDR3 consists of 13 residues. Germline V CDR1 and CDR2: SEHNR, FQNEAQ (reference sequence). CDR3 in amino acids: CASSLQQNTEAFF. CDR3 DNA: TGTGCCAGCAGCTTACAACAGAACACTGAAGCTTTCTTT.

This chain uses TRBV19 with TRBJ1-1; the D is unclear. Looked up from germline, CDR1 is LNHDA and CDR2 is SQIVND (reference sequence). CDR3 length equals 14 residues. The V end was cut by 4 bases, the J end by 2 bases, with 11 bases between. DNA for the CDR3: TGTGCCAGTAGTAGAAACACACGAAACACTGAAGCTTTCTTT. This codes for CASSRNTRNTEAFF.

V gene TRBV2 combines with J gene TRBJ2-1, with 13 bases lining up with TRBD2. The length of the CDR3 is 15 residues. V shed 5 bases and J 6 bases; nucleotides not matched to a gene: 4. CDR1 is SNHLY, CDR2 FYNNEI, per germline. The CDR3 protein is CASSRTSGGPNEQFF. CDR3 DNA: TGTGCCAGCAGTCGGACTAGCGGGGGCCCCAATGAGCAGTTCTTC.

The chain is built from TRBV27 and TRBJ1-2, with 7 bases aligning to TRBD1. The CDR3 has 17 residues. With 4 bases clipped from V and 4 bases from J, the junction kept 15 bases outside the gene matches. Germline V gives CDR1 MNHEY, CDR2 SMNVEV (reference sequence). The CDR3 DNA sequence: TGTGCCAGCAGTTCGAATCTACAGGGGCGGGGAAGCTATGGCTACACCTTC. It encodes CASSSNLQGRGSYGYTF.